This TCR beta chain is drawn from a study of beta chain features in type 1 diabetes. Study background: Investigators examined roughly 99,000,000 sorted cells across all samples.

Concerning this clone itself: The antigen is not known.

The entirety of the isolated RNA underwent reverse transcription, so expressed TCRB transcripts were sequenced. The read count averaged about 3.57 million across naive, central memory and regulatory T cell samples. Only in-frame clones appear in the TCRdb table, and some are missing; sequencing was by immunoSEQ multiplex PCR. The sample lists about 260,000 clones, roughly 20% occurring once. General study findings and limits: In comparison with healthy donors, patients had naive, central memory and Treg TCRB repertoires that appeared more similar. The study found moderately but significantly shorter TCRB CDR3s in all four CD4+ subsets of Type 1 diabetes patients.

This CDR3 has 16 amino acids. Trimming cost V 5 bases and J 3 bases; bases outside gene matches: 9. From germline, CDR1 is SEHNR and CDR2 FQNEAQ (reference sequence). What was sequenced was naive CD4+ T cells from blood. The chain combines TRBV7-9 with TRBJ2-2; 7 bases fit TRBD2. The clonotype originates from a woman between 40 and 50 years old with type 1 diabetes. The CDR3 here is CASSLWRGIDTGELFF. The CDR3 bases are TGTGCCAGCAGCCTCTGGCGGGGGATTGACACCGGGGAGCTGTTTTTT.